The 10 T cell receptor beta chains below come from one sample, sequenced in a study of beta chain features in type 1 diabetes. The investigators reverse transcribed all of the isolated RNA, so they sequenced expressed TCRB transcripts. Only in-frame clones appear in the TCRdb table, and some are missing; sequencing was by immunoSEQ multiplex PCR. The sample consists of fewer than 500,000 clones, around 14% of them appearing once. The sample was naive CD4+ T cells from blood. Receptor source: a man between 25 and 39 years old in good health.

A few counts support this clone. The CDR3 nucleotides read TGTGCCAGCAGTATAGTGTATAGCAATCAGCCCCAGCATTTT. It encodes CASSIVYSNQPQHF. The chain uses TRBV27 and TRBJ1-5; D unresolved. CDR3 size: 14 residues. Germline CDR1 is MNHEY and CDR2 is SMNVEV (reference sequence). V lost 5 bases and J lost 0, with 8 bases in between.

This clone showed up just a few times. J is TRBJ2-1 and V is TRBV4-3; D uncertain. Trimming stripped 1 base from V and 10 bases from J, with 8 bases between. This CDR3 is 12 amino acids long. The germline gives CDR1 LGHNA, CDR2 YSLEER. The CDR3 protein is CASSQGHLEQFF. CDR3 DNA sequence: TGCGCCAGCAGCCAAGGACATCTCGAGCAGTTCTTC.

This clone has more than one count but fewer than ten. V is TRBV6-5 and J is TRBJ2-3; D ambiguous. CDR3 size: 13 residues. The germline CDR1 and CDR2 sequences are MNHEY and SVGAGI. V lost 8 bases and J lost 7, with 16 bases in between. CDR3 bases: TGTGCCAGCGCACAACAAGTAGTGAATACGCAGTATTTT. It codes for CASAQQVVNTQYF.

The count of this clone is one. V usage is TRBV20-1 and J usage is TRBJ1-1, with TRBD1 as a possible D gene (5 bases). This CDR3 is 10 amino acids long. Trimming cost V 5 bases and J 7 bases, with 8 bases left between them. Germline CDR1 and CDR2: DFQATT and SNEGSKA (reference sequence). The chain's CDR3 is CSAGHNEAFF. The CDR3 DNA reads as TGCAGTGCTGGACATAATGAAGCTTTCTTT.

This clone came up a few times. The chain joins TRBV9 to TRBJ2-7; D perhaps matches TRBD1 (6 bases). This CDR3 has 15 amino acids. Germline CDR1 SGDLS, CDR2 YYNGEE. The V and J ends lost 4 bases and 1 base respectively, with 15 bases between them. The chain's CDR3 is CASSPGVFPSYEQYF. For the CDR3, the DNA is TGTGCCAGCAGCCCAGGGGTCTTTCCTTCCTACGAGCAGTACTTC.

This chain uses TRBV7-9 with TRBJ2-1; 7 bases map to TRBD1. This CDR3 comprises 15 residues. V was pared by 5 bases and J by 6 bases, with 10 bases of the junction left unmatched. Looked up from germline, CDR1 is SEHNR and CDR2 is FQNEAQ (reference sequence). Here the CDR3 reads CASSMHWDSSNEQFF. For the CDR3, the DNA is TGTGCCAGCAGCATGCACTGGGACAGCAGCAATGAGCAGTTCTTC.

This clone was seen a few times. The V gene is TRBV7-2, the J gene TRBJ1-2, with D tentatively TRBD1 (5 bases). V was cut by 5 bases and J by 7 bases, with 17 bases left in between. Germline V CDR1 and CDR2: SGHTA, FQGNSA. The CDR3 totals 14 residues. CDR3 nucleotides: TGTGCCAGCAGCCCCAGCCCGGGGGAGACTGGCTACACCTTC. It specifies CASSPSPGETGYTF.

This clone has a handful of counts. The chain links TRBV28 to TRBJ2-1, with D perhaps TRBD1 (6 bases). V lost 8 bases to trimming and J lost 9 bases, with 11 bases between them. The germline V gene encodes CDR1 MDHEN and CDR2 SYDVKM. This CDR3 is built from 11 residues. The CDR3 here is CASRDTGEQFF. The CDR3 DNA is TGTGCCAGCCGGGACACCGGTGAGCAGTTCTTC.

For the CDR3, the DNA is TGCGCCAGCAGCCAACAAGACAGGTCGCAGTACTTC. The encoded protein is CASSQQDRSQYF. The chain employs TRBV4-1 and TRBJ2-7, with D possibly being TRBD1 (6 bases). Germline-derived CDR1 and CDR2 are MGHRA and YSYEKL. This CDR3 is built from 12 residues. The V gene lost 2 bases and the J gene lost 9 bases, with 11 bases spanning the gap.

This sequence joins TRBV11-2 and TRBJ2-5, with a possible D match to TRBD1 (5 bases). V was pared by 4 bases and J by 5 bases, with 5 bases between. The CDR3 sequence is 11 residues long. Per germline, CDR1 SGHAT and CDR2 FQNNGV. The CDR3, as DNA: TGTGCCAGCAGCTCAGGGGAGACCCAGTACTTC. It yields the protein CASSSGETQYF.